The 7 T cell receptor beta chains presented below share a single source sample, sequenced in a study of CD8 T cells in Susac syndrome. Reverse transcription of about 0.45 to 1 ug RNA used random hexamers. TCRdb re-derived calls from the immunoSEQ multiplex PCR reads in MiXCR, one entry per CDR3 protein. This table holds around 190,000 distinct CDR3 sequences, about 95% found once. The sequenced material came from CD8+ T cells from PBMCs. The receptor set was obtained from a human donor with multiple sclerosis.

The V and J genes are TRBV6-2 or TRBV6-3 and TRBJ2-1; 11 positions match TRBD2. Unmatched junction bases numbered 3, after V lost 8 bases and J lost 3 bases. The CDR3 extends over 14 amino acids. Germline V gives CDR1 MNHEY, CDR2 SVGEGT. The CDR3 bases are TGTGCCAGCGGCGGGACTAGCGGCTACAATGAGCAGTTCTTC. Amino acid sequence: CASGGTSGYNEQFF.

The rearrangement uses TRBV7-9 and TRBJ2-1, with 7 bases lining up with TRBD2. From germline, CDR1 is SEHNR and CDR2 FQNEAQ (reference sequence). This CDR3 has 17 amino acids. Trimming cost V 5 bases and J 8 bases; bases outside gene matches: 18. CDR3: CASSLRAGREVYDEQFF. The CDR3 region has the DNA TGTGCCAGCAGCCTCCGCGCAGGGAGGGAAGTATACGATGAGCAGTTCTTC.

The chain employs TRBV30 and TRBJ2-2, with D perhaps TRBD1 (5 bases). Trimming stripped 0 bases from V and 5 bases from J, with 7 bases between. Germline loops: CDR1 GTSNPN, CDR2 SVGIG (reference sequence). This CDR3 has 13 amino acids. CDR3 region: CAWSVAGTGELFF. The DNA for the CDR3 is TGTGCCTGGAGTGTCGCAGGGACCGGGGAGCTGTTTTTT.

V and J are TRBV20-1 and TRBJ2-1; 8 positions agree with TRBD2. The V segment lost 2 bases and the J segment 5 bases; nucleotides outside the gene matches: 8. The germline V gene has CDR1 DFQATT and CDR2 SNEGSKA (reference sequence). The CDR3 extends over 15 amino acids. The CDR3 region is CSARRGRAGDNEQFF. CDR3 nucleotide sequence: TGCAGTGCTAGACGGGGTCGAGCGGGAGACAATGAGCAGTTCTTC.

The count of this clonotype is one. CDR3 sequence reads: CASSWEGHEQYF. The CDR3 DNA follows: TGTGCCAGCAGTTGGGAGGGCCACGAGCAGTACTTC. The V gene is TRBV6-6, the J gene TRBJ2-7, with 7 bases matching TRBD2. Per the germline V gene, CDR1 is MNHNY and CDR2 is SVGAGI (reference sequence). V was pared by 4 bases and J by 5 bases, with 2 bases of the junction left unmatched. The CDR3 has 12 amino acids.

This chain joins TRBV7-3 and TRBJ2-1; TRBD2 agrees at 13 bases. Germline V CDR1 and CDR2: SGHTA, FQGTGA. The CDR3 loop spans 16 amino acids. The V segment lost 1 base and the J segment 6 bases; nucleotides outside the gene matches: 3. The CDR3: CASSLRGLAGANEQFF. The CDR3 nucleotides are TGTGCCAGCAGCTTAAGAGGACTAGCGGGAGCCAATGAGCAGTTCTTC.

The rearrangement uses TRBV7-9 and TRBJ2-7; D is unclear. Germline V gene lookup returns CDR1 SEHNR and CDR2 FQNEAQ (reference sequence). The V end lost 5 bases, the J end lost 6 bases, and 11 bases lay between the germline ends. The CDR3 is 12 residues long. As DNA, the CDR3 is TGTGCCAGCAGCAGCCACTCGCGCGAGCAGTACTTC. Its protein is CASSSHSREQYF.